This is a list of T cell receptor beta chains from one sample in a study of breast tumors, draining lymph nodes, adjacent tissues. TCRdb redid the calling of the multiplex PCR reads with MiXCR, one entry per CDR3 protein. The data hold some 16,000 distinct CDR3 sequences, with 40% to 60% observed a single time. The sequenced sample consisted of tumor-adjacent breast tissue. The receptors come from a female donor with breast cancer. Some clones in this sample may be carry-over from other donors' samples. The CDR3 runs from the conserved cysteine through the conserved F or W. D genes are given only for firm matches. Some rows mark clone size as missing; the rest say once, few, many or name a class of expanded clone.

J: TRBJ2-1; D: TRBD2; length: 16; size: -; V: TRBV15; DNA: TGTGCCACCAGCAGAGATGGGACTAGCGGGATTAATGAGCAGTTCTTC; CDR3: CATSRDGTSGINEQFF
J: TRBJ2-5; D: TRBD2; length: 17; size: -; V: TRBV2; DNA: TGTGCCAGCAGCACCGGGACTAGCGGGAGGTACCTAGAGACCCAGTACTTC; CDR3: CASSTGTSGRYLETQYF
J: TRBJ1-5; D: TRBD1; length: 14; size: medium-sized; V: TRBV9; DNA: TGTGCCAGCAGCGAGGGGACAGGGCCTCAGCCCCAGCATTTT; CDR3: CASSEGTGPQPQHF
J: TRBJ2-7; D: -; length: 13; size: -; V: TRBV14; DNA: TGTGCCAGCTGCCCCTCGGTGGGGTCCGAGCAGTACTTC; CDR3: CASCPSVGSEQYF
J: TRBJ2-1; D: TRBD2; length: 17; size: -; V: TRBV29-1; DNA: TGCAGCGTTGAAGGGACTAGCGGGAGTCGTGCTTACAATGAGCAGTTCTTC; CDR3: CSVEGTSGSRAYNEQFF
J: TRBJ1-5; D: -; length: 13; size: many; V: TRBV6-5; DNA: TGTGCCAGCAGCAGGGGAGGTGGTCAGCCCCAGCATTTT; CDR3: CASSRGGGQPQHF
J: TRBJ2-1; D: TRBD2; length: 14; size: -; V: TRBV2; DNA: TGTGCCAGCAGCCTAGCGGGAGGTCCCAATGAGCAGTTCTTC; CDR3: CASSLAGGPNEQFF
J: TRBJ2-1; D: -; length: 11; size: many; V: TRBV12-3/TRBV12-4; DNA: TGTGCCTGGGGTCTCTACAATGAGCAGTTCTTC; CDR3: CAWGLYNEQFF
J: TRBJ1-6; D: TRBD1; length: 15; size: -; V: TRBV7-3; DNA: TGTGCCAGCAGCTTAGGCGACAGGGCCAATTCACCCCTCCACTTT; CDR3: CASSLGDRANSPLHF
J: TRBJ1-5; D: -; length: 13; size: few; V: TRBV7-7; DNA: TGTGCTAGCAGCTCAGGAGTCAATCAGCCCCAGCATTTT; CDR3: CASSSGVNQPQHF
J: TRBJ2-1; D: TRBD1; length: 15; size: -; V: TRBV6-5; DNA: TGTGCCGGCAGTTACGGGACAGGGGGCAGAAATGAGCAGTTCTTC; CDR3: CAGSYGTGGRNEQFF
J: TRBJ2-1; D: -; length: 14; size: -; V: TRBV2; DNA: TGTGCCAGCAGTGTACTAGTAGGGTTCAATGAGCAGTTCTTC; CDR3: CASSVLVGFNEQFF
J: TRBJ1-5; D: TRBD1; length: 13; size: -; V: TRBV25-1; DNA: TGTGCCGTCCGACAGGGGGGATATCAGCCCCAGCATTTT; CDR3: CAVRQGGYQPQHF
J: TRBJ2-1; D: -; length: 13; size: -; V: TRBV5-6; DNA: TGTGCCAGTAGCCTGGACGTATCGGATGAGCAGCTCTTC; CDR3: CASSLDVSDEQLF
J: TRBJ1-6; D: -; length: 15; size: -; V: TRBV7-2; DNA: TGTGCCAGCAGCTTAGCAGGTGGGGGTAATTCACCCCTCCACTTT; CDR3: CASSLAGGGNSPLHF
J: TRBJ1-5; D: -; length: 15; size: -; V: TRBV24-1; DNA: TGTGCCACCAGTGCCACGACAGAACCAGATCAGCCCCAGCATTTT; CDR3: CATSATTEPDQPQHF
J: TRBJ2-7; D: TRBD2; length: 14; size: -; V: TRBV2; DNA: TGTGCCAGCAGCCTAGCGGGAGGGCCTTACGAGCAGTACTTC; CDR3: CASSLAGGPYEQYF
J: TRBJ1-6; D: -; length: 15; size: -; V: TRBV28; DNA: TGTGGCAGCATCCCCCTGGGACGGCGGTCCGGGCCCCTCCGCTTT; CDR3: CGSIPLGRRSGPLRF
J: TRBJ2-3; D: -; length: 20; size: medium-sized; V: TRBV10-3; DNA: TGTGCCATCAGGCACCGGCCCTATTGGGGAGGTCTTTCAGAGACAGATACGCAGTATTTT; CDR3: CAIRHRPYWGGLSETDTQYF
J: TRBJ1-4; D: TRBD1; length: 16; size: once; V: TRBV29-1; DNA: TGCAGCGCCTACAGGGGGCCCCCCGTCAATAATGAAAAACTGTTTTTT; CDR3: CSAYRGPPVNNEKLFF
J: TRBJ1-2; D: -; length: 14; size: few; V: TRBV6-5; DNA: TGTGCCAGCAGTGACCCGGGGGCTAACTATGGCTACACCTTC; CDR3: CASSDPGANYGYTF
J: TRBJ2-7; D: -; length: 13; size: -; V: TRBV11-2; DNA: TGTGCATCGGTTGGAGTTGGACGGAACGAGCATTACTTC; CDR3: CASVGVGRNEHYF
J: TRBJ1-2; D: -; length: 13; size: -; V: TRBV12-3/TRBV12-4; DNA: TGTGCCAGCAGTTTACTACCGAACTATGGCTACACCTTC; CDR3: CASSLLPNYGYTF
J: TRBJ2-1; D: TRBD2; length: 16; size: -; V: TRBV6-2/TRBV6-3; DNA: TGTGCCAGCAGCCCCCGACTAGCGGGAGCAATTAATGAGCAGTTCTTC; CDR3: CASSPRLAGAINEQFF
J: TRBJ1-5; D: -; length: 15; size: -; V: TRBV7-2; DNA: TGTGCCAGCAGCTTAGACGGCGGTTACAATCAGCCCCAGCATTTT; CDR3: CASSLDGGYNQPQHF
J: TRBJ2-7; D: TRBD2; length: 14; size: many; V: TRBV11-2; DNA: TGTGCCAGCAGCTCCGGGACTAGCTCCTACGAGCAGTACTTC; CDR3: CASSSGTSSYEQYF
J: TRBJ2-3; D: -; length: 16; size: once; V: TRBV29-1; DNA: TGCAGCGTTGGTCATCAGGTTGGGTTGGGCACAGATACGCAGTATTTT; CDR3: CSVGHQVGLGTDTQYF
J: TRBJ2-1; D: -; length: 12; size: -; V: TRBV7-2; DNA: TGTGCCAGCAGCTTGACGCGTAATGAGCAGTTCTTC; CDR3: CASSLTRNEQFF
J: TRBJ2-1; D: -; length: 12; size: medium-sized; V: TRBV7-9; DNA: TGTGCCAGCAGCTTGGTCACAGGAGGGTGGGTCTTC; CDR3: CASSLVTGGWVF
J: TRBJ1-6; D: -; length: 14; size: -; V: TRBV25-1; DNA: TGTGCCAGCAGGATGGACAATTCACATTCACCCCTCCACTTT; CDR3: CASRMDNSHSPLHF
J: TRBJ1-1; D: -; length: 14; size: many; V: TRBV19; DNA: TGTGCCAGTAGTATAACAAGGGGGAACACTGAAGCTTTCTTT; CDR3: CASSITRGNTEAFF
J: TRBJ2-5; D: TRBD2; length: 11; size: -; V: TRBV10-3; DNA: TGTGCCACTAGCGGGAGACAGACCCAGTACTTC; CDR3: CATSGRQTQYF
J: TRBJ2-5; D: -; length: 15; size: few; V: TRBV20-1; DNA: TGCAGTGCTTACCCCGCAGGGGAGCCGGCAGAGACCCAGTGCTTC; CDR3: CSAYPAGEPAETQCF
J: TRBJ1-2; D: -; length: 13; size: -; V: TRBV10-3; DNA: TGTGCCATCAGTTTCCCGGGGGGGCGTGGCTACACCTTC; CDR3: CAISFPGGRGYTF
J: TRBJ1-4; D: -; length: 12; size: many; V: TRBV29-1; DNA: TGCAGCGTTGGAGCAACTAATGAAAAACTGTTTTTT; CDR3: CSVGATNEKLFF
J: TRBJ1-4; D: -; length: 14; size: -; V: TRBV29-1; DNA: TGCAGCGCCCTTAGGGACACAACTAATGAAAAACTGTTTTTT; CDR3: CSALRDTTNEKLFF
J: TRBJ2-7; D: -; length: 13; size: many; V: TRBV6-1; DNA: TGTGCCAGCGGTAGCGCCTACTCCTACGAGCAGTACTTC; CDR3: CASGSAYSYEQYF
J: TRBJ1-2; D: -; length: 14; size: -; V: TRBV20-1; DNA: TGCAGTGCTAGAGATCGCCAAACAGTCTATGGCTACACCTTC; CDR3: CSARDRQTVYGYTF
J: TRBJ2-1; D: TRBD2; length: 13; size: once; V: TRBV7-3; DNA: TGTGCCAGCAGCTTAGCGGGAGTGGATGAGCAGTTCTTC; CDR3: CASSLAGVDEQFF
J: TRBJ2-1; D: TRBD2; length: 16; size: -; V: TRBV20-1; DNA: TGCAGTGCTAGATTGACCCTAGCGGGGCCCTACAATGAGCAGTTCTTC; CDR3: CSARLTLAGPYNEQFF
J: TRBJ1-1; D: -; length: 15; size: -; V: TRBV28; DNA: TGTGCCAGCAGCCGAACACCGGTTGCGGGAACTGAAGCTTTCTTT; CDR3: CASSRTPVAGTEAFF
J: TRBJ1-5; D: -; length: 15; size: -; V: TRBV7-2; DNA: TGTGCCGGCAGCTTAGAGGCAGGGACCAATCAGCCCCAGCATTTT; CDR3: CAGSLEAGTNQPQHF
J: TRBJ2-2; D: -; length: 14; size: -; V: TRBV24-1; DNA: TGTGCCACCAGTGAAGACGCGAACACCGGGGAGCTGTTTTTT; CDR3: CATSEDANTGELFF
J: TRBJ2-2; D: TRBD2; length: 16; size: many; V: TRBV20-1; DNA: TGCAGTGCTAGGCTACTAGCGGGAGGTTACACCGGGGAGCTGTTTTTT; CDR3: CSARLLAGGYTGELFF
J: TRBJ2-1; D: TRBD2; length: 16; size: many; V: TRBV20-1; DNA: TGCAGTGCTCCCGACTTCGGACTAGCGGCTTACAATGAGCAGTTCTTC; CDR3: CSAPDFGLAAYNEQFF
J: TRBJ1-1; D: -; length: 14; size: -; V: TRBV12-3/TRBV12-4; DNA: TGTGCCAGCAGTTTAGGGGTGGGGGGGGCTGAAGCTTTCTTT; CDR3: CASSLGVGGAEAFF
J: TRBJ2-7; D: -; length: 17; size: -; V: TRBV6-2/TRBV6-3; DNA: TGTGCCAGCTTGACACAAGCGAGGGACAAGGGTACCTACGGGCAGTACTTC; CDR3: CASLTQARDKGTYGQYF
J: TRBJ1-2; D: -; length: 12; size: -; V: TRBV24-1; DNA: TGTGCCACCTTAGACAGGAACTATGGCTACACCTTC; CDR3: CATLDRNYGYTF